The 19 T cell receptor beta chains reported below all come from one sample, sequenced in a study of cytomegalovirus exposure and HLA in healthy donors. PCR was performed using 60 Vbeta and 13 Jbeta primers. Assay used: immunoSEQ multiplex PCR; TCRdb lists only in-frame clones, some missing. The top ten hold 2% to 2.5% of the sample, which has about 250,000 clones, under 80% seen once. Input material: PBMCs. These TCRs come from a female donor in good health and CMV-seronegative.

The table lists this clone with a few counts. The CDR3 here is CASSFPRGSGYEQYF. CDR3 coding DNA: TGTGCCAGCAGCTTTCCCCGCGGGAGCGGGTACGAGCAGTACTTC. This chain joins TRBV11-2 and TRBJ2-7, with 7 nucleotides matching TRBD2. V shed 3 bases, J shed 4 bases, and the junction held 9 bases outside the gene matches. Germline V CDR1 and CDR2: SGHAT, FQNNGV. The CDR3 is 15 amino acids.

The V and J genes are TRBV9 and TRBJ1-1; 8 nucleotides agree with TRBD1. The CDR3 is 17 residues long. CDR1 and CDR2 (germline): SGDLS, YYNGEE. J was trimmed by 7 bases and V by 0 bases; bases with no gene match: 14. The CDR3 DNA follows: TGTGCCAGCAGCGTAGGAGGGACAGGTGGGGTGTCGATTGAAGCTTTCTTT. Its protein product is CASSVGGTGGVSIEAFF.

This chain uses TRBV18 with TRBJ1-1; 7 nucleotides agree with TRBD1. V was clipped by 3 bases and J by 4 bases; unmatched bases: 8. This CDR3 is built from 15 residues. Germline CDR1 is KGHSH and CDR2 is LQKENI. Here the CDR3 DNA reads TGTGCCAGCTCACCGGAAGAGGGGGCGCGCACTGAAGCTTTCTTT. Translating gives CASSPEEGARTEAFF.

The rearrangement joins TRBV6-1 to TRBJ2-1; possibly TRBD2 for D (5 bases). The ends were cut back, 3 bases at V and 1 base at J, with 13 bases in the middle. Germline V CDR1 and CDR2: MNHNS, SASEGT. The CDR3 sequence is 16 residues long. CDR3: CASSELRVGSYNEQFF. The CDR3 DNA reads as TGTGCCAGCAGTGAGTTGCGGGTTGGTTCCTACAATGAGCAGTTCTTC.

The sample holds one count of this clone. The chain carries TRBV5-6 and TRBJ2-7; 7 positions agree with TRBD2. The trim removed 1 base at V and 2 bases at J, leaving 3 bases unmatched. Germline V gives CDR1 SGHDT, CDR2 YYEEEE. The CDR3 is made up of 14 amino acids. The CDR3 sequence is CASSLTGGTYEQYF. The CDR3 region has the DNA TGTGCCAGCAGCTTGACGGGGGGAACCTACGAGCAGTACTTC.

J is TRBJ1-1 and V is TRBV2, with TRBD1 matching over 8 bases. Germline V gene lookup returns CDR1 SNHLY and CDR2 FYNNEI. Trimming removed 6 bases from V and 5 bases from J; junction bases left unmatched: 5. The CDR3 length is 13 residues. The CDR3 nucleotides read TGTGCCAGCAGGAAACAGGGGGGAACTGAAGCTTTCTTT. This gives the protein CASRKQGGTEAFF.

The gene calls are TRBV28 and TRBJ2-7; TRBD1 matches at 9 bases. There are 15 residues in the CDR3. V shed 8 bases, J shed 4 bases, and the junction held 12 bases outside the gene matches. Germline V gene sequence: CDR1 MDHEN, CDR2 SYDVKM. The CDR3 loop is CASSGTGGSWYEQYF. CDR3 coding DNA: TGTGCCAGCTCAGGAACAGGGGGCAGCTGGTACGAGCAGTACTTC.

V usage is TRBV6-5 and J usage is TRBJ2-7; 7 nucleotides agree with TRBD1. Looked up from germline, CDR1 is MNHEY and CDR2 is SVGAGI. After removal of 6 bases from V and 4 bases from J, the junction contained 9 bases not matched to a gene. The CDR3 covers 14 residues. The chain's CDR3 is CASRTGTAVYEQYF. CDR3 coding DNA: TGTGCCAGCAGAACCGGGACAGCTGTATACGAGCAGTACTTC.

The V call is TRBV6-1, the J call TRBJ1-2; D gene uncertain. The CDR3 is made up of 12 amino acids. V was cut by 6 bases and J by 6 bases, with 11 bases left in between. CDR1 is MNHNS and CDR2 is SASEGT in the germline V gene. The CDR3 coding sequence is TGTGCCAGCAGCCTTTCCCGGGATGGCTACACCTTC. Protein: CASSLSRDGYTF.

This clone occurred once. V gene TRBV29-1 combines with J gene TRBJ2-5; 11 bases map to TRBD2. V was clipped by 0 bases and J by 5 bases; unmatched bases: 8. Germline CDR1 SQVTM, CDR2 ANQGSEA. The CDR3 is 16 residues long. This CDR3 reads CSVEDRASGRHETQYF. The DNA of the CDR3 is TGCAGCGTTGAAGATAGGGCTAGCGGGAGGCATGAGACCCAGTACTTC.

J is TRBJ2-7 and V is TRBV7-7, with 13 bases lining up with TRBD2. This CDR3 contains 18 residues. The germline gives CDR1 SSHAT, CDR2 FNYEAQ (reference sequence). V lost 1 base to trimming and J lost 0 bases; unmatched junction nucleotides: 6. The CDR3 reads CASSLETSGRILSYEQYF. For the CDR3, the DNA is TGTGCCAGCAGCTTAGAGACTAGCGGGAGGATTCTCTCCTACGAGCAGTACTTC.

This chain links TRBV5-1 with TRBJ2-7; D might be TRBD1 (6 bases). The CDR3 contains 14 residues. The V gene's germline CDR1 is SGHRS and CDR2 YFSETQ. Between the trimmed V and J ends, which lost 0 bases and 4 bases, there was a span of 11 bases. CDR3 sequence reads: CASSLGTTGYEQYF. The CDR3 DNA sequence: TGCGCCAGCAGCTTGGGAACTACAGGGTACGAGCAGTACTTC.

V and J are TRBV11-2 and TRBJ2-2; a weak D match, TRBD2 (6 bases). V lost 4 bases to trimming and J lost 4 bases, with 19 bases between them. The CDR3 has 17 residues. Germline lookup yields CDR1 SGHAT and CDR2 FQNNGV. Written as DNA, the CDR3 is TGTGCCAGCAGCTATCACCCGACTAGTACCTTCACCGGGGAGCTGTTTTTT. This codes for CASSYHPTSTFTGELFF.

V and J are TRBV9 and TRBJ1-2; 9 bases are shared with TRBD1. Trimming cost V 3 bases and J 4 bases; bases outside gene matches: 4. CDR3 length: 14 residues. From germline, CDR1 is SGDLS and CDR2 YYNGEE. The CDR3 reads CASSAGQGFYGYTF. CDR3 DNA: TGTGCCAGCAGCGCGGGACAGGGCTTCTATGGCTACACCTTC.

This sequence joins TRBV7-2 and TRBJ1-1; unclear D gene. The CDR3 sequence is 15 residues long. Trimming shortened V by 2 bases and J by 1 base, and 11 bases separated the two germline ends. CDR1 is SGHTA, CDR2 FQGNSA, per germline. CDR3 sequence (DNA): TGTGCCAGCAGCTTAATGATCTCCGGGAACACTGAAGCTTTCTTT. It translates to CASSLMISGNTEAFF.

This chain links TRBV5-6 with TRBJ1-1, with a possible D match to TRBD1 (5 bases). V lost 0 bases and J lost 5, with 14 bases in between. Germline CDR1 SGHDT, CDR2 YYEEEE. The CDR3 totals 15 residues. In DNA form, the CDR3 reads TGTGCCAGCAGCTTGGGGTCGGAGGGGAGGACTGAAGCTTTCTTT. It yields the protein CASSLGSEGRTEAFF.

The chain joins TRBV4-1 to TRBJ2-7, with 7 bases identical to TRBD2. The CDR3 has 13 amino acids. The V and J ends lost 10 bases and 0 bases, in that order; junction bases with no gene match: 6. Germline V CDR1 and CDR2: MGHRA, YSYEKL. DNA for the CDR3: TGCGCCACCGCGAGCGGGGTCTCCTACGAGCAGTACTTC. Encoded protein: CATASGVSYEQYF.

The chain has TRBV4-1 and TRBJ2-5; 8 bases are a match to TRBD2. The last part of the DNA fits TRBJ2-7 better; the J call may be wrong. Germline V lookup: CDR1 MGHRA, CDR2 YSYEKL. This CDR3 contains 15 residues. CDR3 nucleotide sequence: TGCGCCAGCAGCCAAAATAGCGGGACGACCTACGAGCAGTACTTC. This gives the protein CASSQNSGTTYEQYF.

The genes are TRBV12-5 and TRBJ2-3; D is unclear. Deletions cut 6 bases from V and 2 bases from J, with 15 bases between. Germline CDR1 reads LGHNT; CDR2 reads FRNRAP. CDR3 size: 15 residues. The CDR3 region has the DNA TGTGCTAGTGGCCCTCCCGCGGTTATCACAGATACGCAGTATTTT. The encoded protein is CASGPPAVITDTQYF.